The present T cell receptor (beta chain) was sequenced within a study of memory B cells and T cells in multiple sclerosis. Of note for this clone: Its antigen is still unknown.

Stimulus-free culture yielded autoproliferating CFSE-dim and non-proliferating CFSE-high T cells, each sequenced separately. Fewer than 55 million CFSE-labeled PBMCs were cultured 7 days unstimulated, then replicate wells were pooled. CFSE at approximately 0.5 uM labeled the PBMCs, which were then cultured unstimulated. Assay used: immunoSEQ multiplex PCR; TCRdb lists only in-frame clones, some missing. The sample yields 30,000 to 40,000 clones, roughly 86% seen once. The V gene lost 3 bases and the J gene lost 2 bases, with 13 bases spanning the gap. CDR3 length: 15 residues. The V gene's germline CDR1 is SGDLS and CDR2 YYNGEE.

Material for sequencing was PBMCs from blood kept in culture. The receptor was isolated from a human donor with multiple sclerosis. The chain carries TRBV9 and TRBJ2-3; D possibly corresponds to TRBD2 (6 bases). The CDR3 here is CASSAIAATTDTQYF. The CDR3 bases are TGTGCCAGCAGCGCCATAGCGGCCACCACAGATACGCAGTATTTT.